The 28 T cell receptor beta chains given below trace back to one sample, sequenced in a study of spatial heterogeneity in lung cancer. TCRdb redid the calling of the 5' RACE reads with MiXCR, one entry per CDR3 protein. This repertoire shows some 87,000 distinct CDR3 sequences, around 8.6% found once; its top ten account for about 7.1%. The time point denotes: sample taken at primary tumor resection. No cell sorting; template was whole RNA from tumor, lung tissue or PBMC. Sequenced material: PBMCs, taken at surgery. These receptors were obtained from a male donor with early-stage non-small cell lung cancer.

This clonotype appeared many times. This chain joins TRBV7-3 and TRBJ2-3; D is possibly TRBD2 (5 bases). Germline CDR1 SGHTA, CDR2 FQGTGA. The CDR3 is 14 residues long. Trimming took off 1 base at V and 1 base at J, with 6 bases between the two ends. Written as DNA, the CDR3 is TGTGCCAGCAGCTTAAGAGCGGGCACAGATACGCAGTATTTT. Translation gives CASSLRAGTDTQYF.

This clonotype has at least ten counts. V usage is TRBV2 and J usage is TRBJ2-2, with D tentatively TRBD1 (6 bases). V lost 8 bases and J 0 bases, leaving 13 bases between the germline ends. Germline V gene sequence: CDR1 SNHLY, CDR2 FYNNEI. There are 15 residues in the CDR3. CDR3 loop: CASLWNRANTGELFF. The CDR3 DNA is TGTGCCAGCTTATGGAACAGGGCGAACACCGGGGAGCTGTTTTTT.

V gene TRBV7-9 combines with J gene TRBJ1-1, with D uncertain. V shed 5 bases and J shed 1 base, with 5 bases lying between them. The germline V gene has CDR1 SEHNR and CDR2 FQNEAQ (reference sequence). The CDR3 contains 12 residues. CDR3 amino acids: CASSAWNTEAFF. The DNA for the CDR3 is TGTGCCAGCAGCGCCTGGAACACTGAAGCTTTCTTT.

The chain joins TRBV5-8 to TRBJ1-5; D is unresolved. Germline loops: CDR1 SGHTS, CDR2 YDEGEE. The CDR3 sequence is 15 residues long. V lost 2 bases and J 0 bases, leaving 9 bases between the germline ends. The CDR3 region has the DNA TGTGCCAGCAGCTTCAGAGAATATAGCAATCAGCCCCAGCATTTT. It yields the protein CASSFREYSNQPQHF.

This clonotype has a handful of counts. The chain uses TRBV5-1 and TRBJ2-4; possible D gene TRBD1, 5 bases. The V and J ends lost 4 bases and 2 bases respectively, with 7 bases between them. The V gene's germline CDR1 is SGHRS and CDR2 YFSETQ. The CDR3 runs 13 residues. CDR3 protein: CASSDRSKNIQYF. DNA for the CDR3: TGCGCCAGCAGCGACAGATCCAAAAACATTCAGTACTTC.

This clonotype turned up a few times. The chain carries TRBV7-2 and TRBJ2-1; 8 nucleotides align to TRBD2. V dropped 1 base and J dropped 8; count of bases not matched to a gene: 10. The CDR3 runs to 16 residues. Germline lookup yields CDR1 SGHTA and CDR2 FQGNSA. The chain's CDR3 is CASSLGAGRALDEQFF. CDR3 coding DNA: TGTGCCAGCAGCTTAGGGGCCGGGAGGGCTTTGGATGAGCAGTTCTTC.

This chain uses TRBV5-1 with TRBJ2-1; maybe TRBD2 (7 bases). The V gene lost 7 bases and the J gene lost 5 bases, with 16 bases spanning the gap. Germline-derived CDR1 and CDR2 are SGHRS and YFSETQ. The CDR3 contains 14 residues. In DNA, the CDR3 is TGCGCCAGCCAGCAGGGGACTACTAACAATGAGCAGTTCTTC. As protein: CASQQGTTNNEQFF.

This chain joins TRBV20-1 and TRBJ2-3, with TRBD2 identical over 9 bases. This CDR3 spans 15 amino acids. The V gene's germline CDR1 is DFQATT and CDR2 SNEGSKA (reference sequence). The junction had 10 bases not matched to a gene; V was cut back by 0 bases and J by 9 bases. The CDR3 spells CSARDLYERGATQYF. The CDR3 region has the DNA TGCAGTGCTAGAGATCTCTACGAGCGGGGGGCCACGCAGTATTTT.

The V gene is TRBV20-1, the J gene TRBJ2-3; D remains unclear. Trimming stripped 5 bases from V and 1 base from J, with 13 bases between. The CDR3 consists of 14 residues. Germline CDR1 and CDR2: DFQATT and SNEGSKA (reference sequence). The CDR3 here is CSAHPIGGTDTQYF. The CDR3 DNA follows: TGCAGTGCTCACCCCATTGGAGGCACAGATACGCAGTATTTT.

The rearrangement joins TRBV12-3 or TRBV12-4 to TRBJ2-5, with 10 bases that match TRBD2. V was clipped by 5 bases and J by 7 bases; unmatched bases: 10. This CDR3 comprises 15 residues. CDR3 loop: CASSPPAGGPGTQYF. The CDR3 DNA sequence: TGTGCCAGCAGTCCTCCAGCGGGGGGGCCGGGGACCCAGTACTTC.

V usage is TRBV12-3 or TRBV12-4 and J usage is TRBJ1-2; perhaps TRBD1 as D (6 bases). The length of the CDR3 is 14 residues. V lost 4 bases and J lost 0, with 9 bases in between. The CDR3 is CASSYREANYGYTF. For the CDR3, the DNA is TGTGCCAGCAGTTACAGGGAGGCTAACTATGGCTACACCTTC.

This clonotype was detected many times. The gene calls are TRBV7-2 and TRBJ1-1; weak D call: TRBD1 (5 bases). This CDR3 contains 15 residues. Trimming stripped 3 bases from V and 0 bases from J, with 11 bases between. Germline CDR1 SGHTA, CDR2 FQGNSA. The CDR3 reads CASSLFRVVNTEAFF. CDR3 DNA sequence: TGTGCCAGCAGCTTGTTCAGGGTTGTGAACACTGAAGCTTTCTTT. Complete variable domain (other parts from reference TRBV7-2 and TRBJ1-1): GAGVSQSPSNKVTEKGKDVELRCDPISGHTALYWYRQSLGQGLEFLIYFQGNSAPDKSGLPSDRFSAERTGGSVSTLTIQRTQQEDSAVYLCASSLFRVVNTEAFFGQGTRLTVV.

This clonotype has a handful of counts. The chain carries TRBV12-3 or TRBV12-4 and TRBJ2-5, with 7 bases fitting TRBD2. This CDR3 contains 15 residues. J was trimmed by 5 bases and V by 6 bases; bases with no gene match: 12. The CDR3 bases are TGTGCCAGCAGCTCAGCGGGACTCACCGTGGAGACCCAGTACTTC. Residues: CASSSAGLTVETQYF.

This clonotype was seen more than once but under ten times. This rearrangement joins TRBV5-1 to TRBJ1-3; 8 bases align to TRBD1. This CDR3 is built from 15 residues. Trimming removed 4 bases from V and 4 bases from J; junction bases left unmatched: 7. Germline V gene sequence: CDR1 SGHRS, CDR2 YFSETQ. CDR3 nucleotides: TGCGCCAGCAGCATCAAAACAGGGGGAGGAAACACCATATATTTT. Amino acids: CASSIKTGGGNTIYF.

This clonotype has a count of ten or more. In DNA form, the CDR3 reads TGCAGTGCTAGAGATGGGAAACAGGGGCACGAGACCCAGTACTTC. Translated: CSARDGKQGHETQYF. This chain links TRBV20-1 with TRBJ2-5, with 7 bases that match TRBD1. The CDR3 totals 15 residues. The germline gives CDR1 DFQATT, CDR2 SNEGSKA (reference sequence). J lost 5 bases, V lost 0 bases, and 9 bases had no gene match.

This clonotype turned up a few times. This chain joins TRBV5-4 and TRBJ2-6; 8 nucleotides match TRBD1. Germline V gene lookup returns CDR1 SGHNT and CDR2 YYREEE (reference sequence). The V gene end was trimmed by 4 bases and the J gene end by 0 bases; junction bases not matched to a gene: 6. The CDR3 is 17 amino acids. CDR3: CASSPGTGYSGANVLTF. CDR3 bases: TGTGCCAGCAGCCCAGGGACAGGCTACTCTGGGGCCAACGTCCTGACTTTC.

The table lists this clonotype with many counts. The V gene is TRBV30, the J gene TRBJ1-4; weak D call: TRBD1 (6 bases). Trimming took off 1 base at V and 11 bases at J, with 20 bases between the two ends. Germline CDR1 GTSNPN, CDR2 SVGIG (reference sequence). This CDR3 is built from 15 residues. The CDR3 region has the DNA TGTGCCTGGAGTGGGCACAGGGAAGCCTTCGGCAAACTGTTTTTT. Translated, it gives CAWSGHREAFGKLFF.

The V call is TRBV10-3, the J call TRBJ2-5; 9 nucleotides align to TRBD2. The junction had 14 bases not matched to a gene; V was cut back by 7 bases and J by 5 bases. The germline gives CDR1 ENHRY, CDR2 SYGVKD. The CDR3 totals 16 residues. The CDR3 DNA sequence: TGTGCCATCAAAGCGACTATAGCGGGAGTGGGGGAGACCCAGTACTTC. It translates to CAIKATIAGVGETQYF.

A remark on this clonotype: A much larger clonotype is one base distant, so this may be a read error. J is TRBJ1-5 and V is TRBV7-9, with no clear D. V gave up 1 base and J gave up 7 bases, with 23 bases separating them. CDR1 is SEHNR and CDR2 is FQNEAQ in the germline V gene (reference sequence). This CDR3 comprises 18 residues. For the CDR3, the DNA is TGTGCCAGCAGCTTAGGCGCCGCAGGTCCTAAATGGAAACAGCCCCAGCATTTT. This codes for CASSLGAAGPKWKQPQHF.

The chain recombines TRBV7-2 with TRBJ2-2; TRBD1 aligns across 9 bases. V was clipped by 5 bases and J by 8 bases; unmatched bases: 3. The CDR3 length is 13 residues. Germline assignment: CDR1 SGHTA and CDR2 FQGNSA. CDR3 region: CASSRDREGELFF. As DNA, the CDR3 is TGTGCCAGCAGCCGGGACAGGGAAGGGGAGCTGTTTTTT. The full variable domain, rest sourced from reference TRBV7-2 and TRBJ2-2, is GAGVSQSPSNKVTEKGKDVELRCDPISGHTALYWYRQSLGQGLEFLIYFQGNSAPDKSGLPSDRFSAERTGGSVSTLTIQRTQQEDSAVYLCASSRDREGELFFGEGSRLTVL.

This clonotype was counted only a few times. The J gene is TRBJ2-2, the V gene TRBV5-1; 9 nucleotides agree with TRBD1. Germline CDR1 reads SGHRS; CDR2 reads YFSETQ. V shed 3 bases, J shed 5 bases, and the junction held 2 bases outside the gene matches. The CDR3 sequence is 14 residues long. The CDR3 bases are TGCGCCAGCAGCTGGACAGGGGAGACCGGGGAGCTGTTTTTT. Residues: CASSWTGETGELFF.

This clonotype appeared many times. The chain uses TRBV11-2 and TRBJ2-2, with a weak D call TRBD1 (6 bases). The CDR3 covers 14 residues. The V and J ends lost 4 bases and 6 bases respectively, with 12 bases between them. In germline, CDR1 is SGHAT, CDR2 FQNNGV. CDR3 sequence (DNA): TGTGCCAGCAGCTCCCACAGGGTCCCCGGGGAGCTGTTTTTT. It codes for CASSSHRVPGELFF.

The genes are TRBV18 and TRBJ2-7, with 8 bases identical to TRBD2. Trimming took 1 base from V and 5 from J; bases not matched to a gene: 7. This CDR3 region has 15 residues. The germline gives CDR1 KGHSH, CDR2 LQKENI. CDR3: CASSPLAGSKHEQYF. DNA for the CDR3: TGTGCCAGCTCACCACTAGCGGGGTCAAAACACGAGCAGTACTTC.

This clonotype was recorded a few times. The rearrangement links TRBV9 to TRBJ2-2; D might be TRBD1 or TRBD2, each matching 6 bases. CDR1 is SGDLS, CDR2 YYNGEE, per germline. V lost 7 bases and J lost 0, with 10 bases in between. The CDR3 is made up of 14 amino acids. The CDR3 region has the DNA TGTGCCAGCCGGGGGCAGACGAACACCGGGGAGCTGTTTTTT. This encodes CASRGQTNTGELFF.

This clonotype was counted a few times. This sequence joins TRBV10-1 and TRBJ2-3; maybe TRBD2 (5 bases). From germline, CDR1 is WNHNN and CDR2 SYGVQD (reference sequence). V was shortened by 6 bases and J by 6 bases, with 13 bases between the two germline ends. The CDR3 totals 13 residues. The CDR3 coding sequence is TGCGCCAGCAGCCAAGGACTGTTGGATACGCAGTATTTT. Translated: CASSQGLLDTQYF.

The CDR3 sequence: CAGQGRWDNEQFF. CDR3 nucleotides: TGTGCCGGGCAAGGACGGTGGGACAATGAGCAGTTCTTC. The genes are TRBV28 and TRBJ2-1; no definite D call. Germline V gives CDR1 MDHEN, CDR2 SYDVKM. The V end lost 11 bases, the J end lost 5 bases, and 16 bases lay between the germline ends. CDR3 length: 13 amino acids.

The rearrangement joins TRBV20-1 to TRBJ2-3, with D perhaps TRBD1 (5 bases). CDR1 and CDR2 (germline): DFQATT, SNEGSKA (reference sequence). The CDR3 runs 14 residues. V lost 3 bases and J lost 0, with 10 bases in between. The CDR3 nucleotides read TGCAGTGCTAGTACAGGAGCTAGCACAGATACGCAGTATTTT. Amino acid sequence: CSASTGASTDTQYF.

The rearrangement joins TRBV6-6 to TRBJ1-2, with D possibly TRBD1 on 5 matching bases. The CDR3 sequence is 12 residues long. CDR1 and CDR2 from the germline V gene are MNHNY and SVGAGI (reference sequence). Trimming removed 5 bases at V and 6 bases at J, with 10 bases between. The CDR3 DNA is TGTGCCAGCAGTAGATCGACAGATGGCTACACCTTC. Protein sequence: CASSRSTDGYTF.